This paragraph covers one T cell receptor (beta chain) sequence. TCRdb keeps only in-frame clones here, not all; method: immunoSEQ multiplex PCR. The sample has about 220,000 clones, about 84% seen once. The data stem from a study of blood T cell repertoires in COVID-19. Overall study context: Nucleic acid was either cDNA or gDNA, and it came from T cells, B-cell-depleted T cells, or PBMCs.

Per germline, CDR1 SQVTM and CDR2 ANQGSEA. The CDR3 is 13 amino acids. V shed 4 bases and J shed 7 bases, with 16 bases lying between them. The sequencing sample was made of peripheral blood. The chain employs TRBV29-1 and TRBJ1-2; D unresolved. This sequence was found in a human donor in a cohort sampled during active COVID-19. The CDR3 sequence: CSVALSGARGYTF. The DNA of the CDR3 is TGCAGCGTTGCACTCTCGGGAGCCCGTGGCTACACCTTC.